The rows below give T cell receptor beta chains drawn from one sample of a study of blood T cell repertoires in COVID-19. Sequencing was performed with immunoSEQ multiplex PCR; in TCRdb, only in-frame clones are kept and a portion is missing. The sample holds some 230,000 clones, around four fifths seen once. Material: PBMCs or T cells enriched from blood (not recorded which). The source is a middle-aged man who had recovered from COVID-19. Both conserved end residues are part of each CDR3. The D gene is left open where the match is weak. Some rows have no size entry. The others give once, few or many, or a class for an expanded clone.

j_call d_call v_call clone_size cdr3_aa cdr3_nt
TRBJ2-2 NA TRBV7-3 NA CASSWGENTGELFF TGTGCCAGCAGCTGGGGGGAGAACACCGGGGAGCTGTTTTTT
TRBJ1-2 TRBD1 TRBV10-3 NA CAIRVTGEEEGYTF TGTGCCATCAGAGTGACAGGGGAGGAGGAAGGCTACACCTTC
TRBJ2-5 TRBD2 TRBV14 NA CASSQQTSGETQYF TGTGCCAGCAGCCAACAGACTAGCGGGGAGACCCAGTACTTC
TRBJ2-3 TRBD2 TRBV15 NA CATSRETGGLTDTQYF TGTGCCACCAGCAGAGAGACGGGGGGTCTGACAGATACGCAGTATTTT
TRBJ1-1 TRBD1 TRBV7-3 once CASSFRTGATEAFF TGTGCCAGCAGCTTCAGGACAGGGGCCACTGAAGCTTTCTTT
TRBJ2-2 TRBD1 TRBV4-2 NA CASSQGRTGRTGELFF TGTGCCAGCAGCCAAGGGAGGACAGGGAGAACCGGGGAGCTGTTTTTT
TRBJ1-1 NA TRBV19 few CASSIPGMNTEAFF TGTGCCAGTAGTATCCCGGGAATGAACACTGAAGCTTTCTTT
TRBJ2-2 TRBD1 TRBV19 NA CASHARPTGSSGELFF TGTGCCAGTCACGCGAGGCCGACAGGGTCGTCCGGGGAGCTGTTTTTT
TRBJ1-6 TRBD1 TRBV11-2 NA CASSLDRVGGNSPLHF TGTGCCAGCAGCCTCGACAGGGTGGGAGGAAATTCACCCCTCCACTTT
TRBJ2-7 TRBD2 TRBV6-6 NA CASTGTSGTYEQYF TGTGCCAGCACCGGGACTAGCGGTACCTACGAGCAGTACTTC
TRBJ1-1 NA TRBV19 NA CASTASSPNTEAFF TGTGCCAGTACCGCGTCTTCCCCGAACACTGAAGCTTTCTTT
TRBJ2-7 TRBD1 TRBV29-1 NA CSVKTDRPSYEQYF TGCAGCGTAAAGACGGACAGGCCGTCCTACGAGCAGTACTTC
TRBJ2-2 NA TRBV4-3 NA CASSVSPGEGTGELFF TGCGCCAGCAGCGTCAGTCCAGGGGAAGGCACCGGGGAGCTGTTTTTT
TRBJ2-7 NA TRBV6-2/TRBV6-3 few CASSYRTGSSYEQYF TGTGCCAGCAGTTATCGGACGGGAAGCTCCTACGAGCAGTACTTC
TRBJ2-3 TRBD2 TRBV12-5 NA CASGNSGRLSDTQYF TGTGCTAGTGGCAATAGCGGGAGATTATCCGATACGCAGTATTTT
TRBJ1-1 TRBD1 TRBV6-5 NA CASSSGTGSPEAFF TGTGCCAGCAGTTCCGGGACAGGGAGCCCTGAAGCTTTCTTT
TRBJ2-1 NA TRBV5-1 NA CASSSMGLQFF TGCGCCAGCAGCTCTATGGGCCTGCAGTTCTTC
TRBJ1-5 TRBD1 TRBV28 NA CASSPPDRAYQPQHF TGTGCCAGCAGTCCCCCCGACAGGGCTTATCAGCCCCAGCATTTT
TRBJ2-1 TRBD2 TRBV7-8 NA CASSLARLPSGIRNEQFF TGTGCCAGCAGCTTAGCGCGGTTACCTAGCGGGATTAGGAATGAGCAGTTCTTC
TRBJ1-1 NA TRBV6-5 NA CASSPRFVEDTEAFF TGTGCCAGCAGCCCACGCTTCGTGGAGGACACTGAAGCTTTCTTT
TRBJ2-4 TRBD1 TRBV2 NA CASRGTGTIQYF TGTGCCAGCCGGGGGACAGGGACCATTCAGTACTTC
TRBJ1-2 NA TRBV7-2 NA CASSAENRVLKYGYTF TGTGCCAGCAGCGCGGAGAACAGGGTCCTAAAATATGGCTACACCTTC
TRBJ2-7 NA TRBV11-3 NA CASSTDRDTEQYF TGTGCCAGCAGCACAGATCGGGACACCGAGCAGTACTTC
TRBJ2-2 TRBD1 TRBV18 NA CASSPPGTGATGELFF TGTGCCAGCTCACCCCCCGGGACAGGGGCCACCGGGGAGCTGTTTTTT
TRBJ2-3 TRBD2 TRBV19 NA CASSIGSGRTADTQYF TGTGCCAGTAGTATAGGAAGCGGGAGGACCGCAGATACGCAGTATTTT
TRBJ2-5 NA TRBV11-2 NA CASSLVGAGNQETQYF TGTGCCAGCAGCCTCGTAGGTGCGGGCAACCAAGAGACCCAGTACTTC
TRBJ1-3 NA TRBV28 NA CASGSPPSGNTIYF TGTGCCAGCGGCTCCCCACCCTCTGGAAACACCATATATTTT
TRBJ2-7 NA TRBV6-2/TRBV6-3 few CASSTGMAYEQYF TGTGCCAGCAGTACAGGGATGGCCTACGAGCAGTACTTC
TRBJ2-7 NA TRBV10-3 NA CAISEGDTYEQYF TGTGCCATCAGTGAGGGGGACACCTACGAGCAGTACTTC
TRBJ1-6 NA TRBV4-3 NA CASSQGERNSPLHF TGCGCCAGCAGCCAAGGGGAGCGAAATTCACCCCTCCACTTT
TRBJ1-2 NA TRBV16 NA CASSHRGDGYTF TGTGCCAGCAGCCACAGGGGAGACGGCTACACCTTC
TRBJ2-1 NA TRBV16 NA CASSQSRTVYNEQFF TGTGCCAGCAGCCAATCCCGGACAGTATACAATGAGCAGTTCTTC
TRBJ1-1 NA TRBV12-3/TRBV12-4 NA CASSRANTEAFF TGTGCCAGCAGCAGGGCGAACACTGAAGCTTTCTTT
TRBJ1-1 NA TRBV2 NA CAASSGPNTEAFF TGTGCCGCCTCTAGCGGGCCCAACACTGAAGCTTTCTTT
TRBJ1-5 NA TRBV4-1 NA CASSRQALGDEPQHF TGCGCCAGCAGCCGCCAGGCTCTAGGGGATGAGCCCCAGCATTTT
TRBJ2-6 TRBD1 TRBV7-2 NA CASSRAGTGAGSGANVLTF TGTGCCAGCAGCCGCGCCGGGACAGGGGCCGGCTCTGGGGCCAACGTCCTGACTTTC
TRBJ1-1 NA TRBV5-5 few CASSQNIMNTEAFF TGTGCCAGCAGCCAGAATATTATGAACACTGAAGCTTTCTTT
TRBJ1-6 TRBD1 TRBV5-4 NA CASSRTGETPLHF TGTGCCAGCAGCCGGACAGGGGAGACACCCCTCCACTTT
TRBJ2-7 NA TRBV29-1 NA CSVWTRHGSYEQYF TGCAGCGTCTGGACCCGCCACGGGAGCTACGAGCAGTACTTC
TRBJ1-3 TRBD1 TRBV7-2 few CASSPQGGGGNTIYF TGTGCCAGCAGTCCGCAGGGGGGCGGTGGAAACACCATATATTTT
TRBJ1-2 TRBD1 TRBV9 NA CASSSAQGYGYTF TGTGCCAGCAGCTCCGCACAGGGGTATGGCTACACCTTC
TRBJ1-5 NA TRBV27 NA CASSLGQGYGQPQHF TGTGCCAGCAGTTTGGGGCAGGGGTACGGGCAGCCCCAGCATTTT
TRBJ2-4 NA TRBV5-5 NA CASSKWGENIQYF TGTGCCAGCAGCAAATGGGGGGAAAACATTCAGTACTTC
TRBJ2-5 TRBD2 TRBV5-1 NA CASSLGLAGGETQYF TGCGCCAGCAGCTTGGGGCTAGCGGGAGGAGAGACCCAGTACTTC
TRBJ2-2 TRBD2 TRBV3-1/TRBV3-2 NA CASSHVLTPGKLAGFTGELFF TGTGCCAGCAGCCACGTTCTGACCCCTGGGAAACTAGCGGGATTCACCGGGGAGCTGTTTTTT
TRBJ2-2 NA TRBV11-1 once CASSLSGGPGELFF TGTGCCAGCAGCTTATCTGGTGGGCCCGGGGAGCTGTTTTTT
TRBJ1-2 TRBD1 TRBV3-1/TRBV3-2 once CASSQEKGGGYTF TGTGCCAGCAGCCAAGAGAAAGGGGGCGGCTACACCTTC
TRBJ1-5 TRBD1 TRBV28 once CASSAGDRGRGQPQHF TGTGCCAGCAGTGCTGGGGACAGGGGAAGGGGTCAGCCCCAGCATTTT
TRBJ1-1 NA TRBV5-5 NA CASTGGGETEAFF TGTGCCAGCACCGGCGGGGGGGAGACTGAAGCTTTCTTT
TRBJ2-2 TRBD2 TRBV7-6 NA CASLEGLGAGELFF TGTGCCAGCCTCGAGGGACTAGGAGCCGGGGAGCTGTTTTTT
TRBJ2-7 TRBD2 TRBV9 once CASSVTGGSYEQYF TGTGCCAGCAGCGTAACGGGAGGGTCCTACGAGCAGTACTTC
TRBJ2-7 NA TRBV28 few CASVAGVSSYEQYF TGTGCCAGCGTCGCCGGGGTGAGCTCCTACGAGCAGTACTTC
TRBJ2-5 NA TRBV5-4 NA CASSRAGYQETQYF TGTGCCAGCAGCCGGGCGGGTTATCAAGAGACCCAGTACTTC
TRBJ1-3 NA TRBV30 NA CAWSDSGPGNTIYF TGTGCCTGGAGCGACAGTGGGCCAGGAAACACCATATATTTT